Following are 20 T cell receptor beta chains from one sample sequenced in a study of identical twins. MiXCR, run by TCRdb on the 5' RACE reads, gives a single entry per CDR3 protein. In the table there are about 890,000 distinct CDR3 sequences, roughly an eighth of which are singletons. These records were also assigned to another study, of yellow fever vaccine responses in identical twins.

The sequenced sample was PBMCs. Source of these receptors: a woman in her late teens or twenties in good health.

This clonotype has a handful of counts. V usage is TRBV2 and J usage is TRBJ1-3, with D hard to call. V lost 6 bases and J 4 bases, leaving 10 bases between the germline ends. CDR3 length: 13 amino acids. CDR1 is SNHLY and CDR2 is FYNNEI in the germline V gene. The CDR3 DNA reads TGTGCCAGCAGCGTATATGGAGGAAACACCATATATTTT. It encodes CASSVYGGNTIYF. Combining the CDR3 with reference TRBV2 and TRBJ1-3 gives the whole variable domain EPEVTQTPSHQVTQMGQEVILRCVPISNHLYFYWYRQILGQKVEFLVSFYNNEISEKSEIFDDQFSVERPDGSNFTLKIRSTKLEDSAMYFCASSVYGGNTIYFGEGSWLTVV.

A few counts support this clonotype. This chain's CDR3 is CSARDEGTSVGEQYF. The CDR3, as DNA: TGCAGTGCTAGAGATGAGGGGACTAGCGTGGGCGAGCAGTACTTC. The chain carries TRBV20-1 and TRBJ2-7; TRBD2 matches at 10 bases. CDR1 is DFQATT and CDR2 is SNEGSKA in the germline V gene (reference sequence). Trimming at V came to 0 bases and at J to 6 bases, leaving 8 bases not matched to a gene. CDR3 length: 15 residues.

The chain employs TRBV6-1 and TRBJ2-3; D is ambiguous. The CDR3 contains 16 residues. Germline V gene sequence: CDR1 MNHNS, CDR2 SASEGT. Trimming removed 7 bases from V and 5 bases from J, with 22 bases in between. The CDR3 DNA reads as TGTGCCAGCACTACTCTCGGGCGACGTGTACAAGATACGCAGTATTTT. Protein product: CASTTLGRRVQDTQYF.

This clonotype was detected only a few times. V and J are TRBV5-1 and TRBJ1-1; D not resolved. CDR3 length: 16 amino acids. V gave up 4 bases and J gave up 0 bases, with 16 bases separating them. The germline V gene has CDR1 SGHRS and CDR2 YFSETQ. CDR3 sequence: CASSPRGSPMNTEAFF. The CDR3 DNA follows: TGCGCCAGCAGCCCACGTGGTAGCCCCATGAACACTGAAGCTTTCTTT.

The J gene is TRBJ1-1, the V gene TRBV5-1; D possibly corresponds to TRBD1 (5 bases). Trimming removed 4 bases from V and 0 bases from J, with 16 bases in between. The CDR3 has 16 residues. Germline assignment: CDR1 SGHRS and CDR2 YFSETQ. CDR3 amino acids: CASSLNRDFLNTEAFF. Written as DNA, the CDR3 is TGCGCCAGCAGCCTGAACCGGGACTTCCTGAACACTGAAGCTTTCTTT.

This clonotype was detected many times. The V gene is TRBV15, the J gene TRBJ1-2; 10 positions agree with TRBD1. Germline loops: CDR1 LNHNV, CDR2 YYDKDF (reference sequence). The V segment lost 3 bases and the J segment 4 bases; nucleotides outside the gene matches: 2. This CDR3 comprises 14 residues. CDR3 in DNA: TGTGCCACCAGCAGCCGGACAGGGGGCTATGGCTACACCTTC. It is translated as CATSSRTGGYGYTF.

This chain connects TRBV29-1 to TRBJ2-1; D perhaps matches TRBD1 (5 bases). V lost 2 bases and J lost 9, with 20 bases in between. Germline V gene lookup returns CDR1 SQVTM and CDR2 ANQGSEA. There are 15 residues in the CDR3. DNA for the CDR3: TGCAGCGTTGAAATGGGGCGTGGGGCCCAGGGTGAGCAGTTCTTC. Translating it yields CSVEMGRGAQGEQFF.

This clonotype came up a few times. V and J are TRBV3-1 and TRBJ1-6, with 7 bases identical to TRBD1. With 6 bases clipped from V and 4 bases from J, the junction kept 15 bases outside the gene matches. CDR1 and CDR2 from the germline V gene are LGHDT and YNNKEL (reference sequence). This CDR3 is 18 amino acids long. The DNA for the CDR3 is TGTGCCAGCAGTACGACAGGGCACAAGGGTTCATATAATTCACCCCTCCACTTT. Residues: CASSTTGHKGSYNSPLHF. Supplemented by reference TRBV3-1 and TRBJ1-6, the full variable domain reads DTAVSQTPKYLVTQMGNDKSIKCEQNLGHDTMYWYKQDSKKFLKIMFSYNNKELIINETVPNRFSPKSPDKAHLNLHINSLELGDSAVYFCASSTTGHKGSYNSPLHFGNGTRLTVT.

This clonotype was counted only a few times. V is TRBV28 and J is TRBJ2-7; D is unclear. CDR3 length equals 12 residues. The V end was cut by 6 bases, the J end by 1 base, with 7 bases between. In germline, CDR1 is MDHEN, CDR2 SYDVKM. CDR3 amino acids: CASSGLSYEQYV. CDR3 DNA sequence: TGTGCCAGCAGCGGGCTATCCTACGAGCAGTACGTC.

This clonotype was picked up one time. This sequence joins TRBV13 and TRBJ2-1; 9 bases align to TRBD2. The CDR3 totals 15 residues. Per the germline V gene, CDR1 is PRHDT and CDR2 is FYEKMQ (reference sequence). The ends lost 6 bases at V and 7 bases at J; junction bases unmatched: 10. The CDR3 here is CASSNIAGVENEQFF. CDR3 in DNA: TGTGCCAGCAGTAACATAGCGGGAGTCGAAAATGAGCAGTTCTTC.

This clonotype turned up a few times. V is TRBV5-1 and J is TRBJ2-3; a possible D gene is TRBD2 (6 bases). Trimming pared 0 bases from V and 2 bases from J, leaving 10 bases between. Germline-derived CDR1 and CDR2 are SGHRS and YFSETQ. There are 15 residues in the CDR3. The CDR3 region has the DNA TGCGCCAGCAGCTTGGCGGGGGAGTTCACAGATACGCAGTATTTT. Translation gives CASSLAGEFTDTQYF.

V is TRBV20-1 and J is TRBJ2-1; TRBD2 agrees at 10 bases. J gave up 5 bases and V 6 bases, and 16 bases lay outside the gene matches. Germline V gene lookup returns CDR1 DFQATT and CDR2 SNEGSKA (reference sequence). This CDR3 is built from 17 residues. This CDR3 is CSATGSSGRIPHNEQFF. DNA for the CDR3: TGCAGTGCCACCGGGAGTAGCGGGAGGATCCCCCACAATGAGCAGTTCTTC.

CDR3 sequence (DNA): TGTGCCAGCAGCGTAGTAGAGTCGGGGCAGGGAATACGTGAGCAGTTCTTC. Residues: CASSVVESGQGIREQFF. V and J are TRBV9 and TRBJ2-1; D is tentatively TRBD1 or TRBD2 (5 bases each). The CDR3 length is 17 residues. CDR1 is SGDLS and CDR2 is YYNGEE in the germline V gene. Trimming left V 0 bases short and J 9 bases short, with 22 bases between.

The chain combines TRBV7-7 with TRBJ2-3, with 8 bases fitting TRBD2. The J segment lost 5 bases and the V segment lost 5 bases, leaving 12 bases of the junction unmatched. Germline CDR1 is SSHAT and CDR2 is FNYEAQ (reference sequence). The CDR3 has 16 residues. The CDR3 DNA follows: TGTGCCAGCAGCCCCGTAGCGGGAAGGGGTCAAGATACGCAGTATTTT. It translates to CASSPVAGRGQDTQYF.

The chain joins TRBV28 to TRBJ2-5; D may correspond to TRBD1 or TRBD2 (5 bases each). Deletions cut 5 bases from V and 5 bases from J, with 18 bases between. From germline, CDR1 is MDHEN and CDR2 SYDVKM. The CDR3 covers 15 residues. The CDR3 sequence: CASSLRGFLGETQYF. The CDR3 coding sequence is TGTGCCAGCAGTCTCCGGGGCTTCCTAGGGGAGACCCAGTACTTC.

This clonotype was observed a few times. This CDR3 is CASSWTSGRSREQYF. CDR3 in DNA: TGTGCCAGCAGCTGGACTAGCGGGAGGTCGAGGGAGCAGTACTTC. The chain joins TRBV6-1 to TRBJ2-7; 14 bases agree with TRBD2. Germline V gives CDR1 MNHNS, CDR2 SASEGT. The CDR3 is made up of 15 amino acids. J gave up 7 bases and V 6 bases, and 8 bases lay outside the gene matches.

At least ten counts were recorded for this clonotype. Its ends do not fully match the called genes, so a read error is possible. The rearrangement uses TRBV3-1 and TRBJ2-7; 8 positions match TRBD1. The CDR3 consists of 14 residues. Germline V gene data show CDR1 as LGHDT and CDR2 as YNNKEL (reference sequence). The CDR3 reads CASSQGQGNYEQYF. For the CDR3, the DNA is TGCGCCAGCAGCCAAGGACAGGGCAACTACGAGCAGTACTTC.

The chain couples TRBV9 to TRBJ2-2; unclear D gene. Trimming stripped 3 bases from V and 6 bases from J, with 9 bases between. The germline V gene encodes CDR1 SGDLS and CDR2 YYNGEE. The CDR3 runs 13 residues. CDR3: CASSASPSGELFF. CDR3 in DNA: TGTGCCAGCAGCGCCTCCCCGTCCGGGGAGCTGTTTTTT.

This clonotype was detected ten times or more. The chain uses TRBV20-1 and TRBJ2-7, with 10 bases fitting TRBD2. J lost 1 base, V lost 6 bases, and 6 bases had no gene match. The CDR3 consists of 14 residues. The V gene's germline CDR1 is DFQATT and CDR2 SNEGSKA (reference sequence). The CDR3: CSASGLATSYEQYF. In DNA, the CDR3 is TGCAGTGCCTCGGGACTAGCGACTTCCTACGAGCAGTACTTC.

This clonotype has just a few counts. The CDR3 here is CASSQDPGGQGYEQYF. CDR3 bases: TGCGCCAGCAGCCAAGATCCTGGGGGGCAGGGCTACGAGCAGTACTTC. The V gene is TRBV4-1, the J gene TRBJ2-7; the D gene could be TRBD1 or TRBD2 (6 bases each). The germline V gene has CDR1 MGHRA and CDR2 YSYEKL. This CDR3 has 16 residues. V gave up 0 bases and J gave up 3 bases, with 15 bases separating them.